A selection of T cell receptor beta chains follows, all from one sample in a study of T cells after yellow fever vaccination. Via MiXCR, TCRdb re-called the 5' RACE reads, giving one row per CDR3 protein. The sample comprises some 500,000 distinct CDR3 sequences, about 13% of which are singletons, and about 14% rests with the top ten. The sample in question was PBMCs, obtained on the day of the yellow fever booster vaccination. These receptors were obtained from a man under 40 who received the YFV17D yellow fever vaccine. Each CDR3 is given without its conserved first and last residue.

v_call	j_call	cdr3_aa
TRBV7-2	TRBJ2-7	ASSRVGSLWEQY
TRBV12-3/TRBV12-4	TRBJ2-3	ASTQEGDTQY
TRBV25-1	TRBJ2-7	ASSPKAEGSSYEQY
TRBV20-1	TRBJ2-1	SAPRAGVINNEQF
TRBV9	TRBJ1-2	ASSATAPYGYT
TRBV5-1	TRBJ2-3	ASSTRRTSGTDTQY
TRBV11-2	TRBJ2-4	ASSSTFGLGGAKNIQY
TRBV2	TRBJ1-2	ASSKGADYGYT
TRBV5-1	TRBJ2-1	ASSLEGEENEQF
TRBV5-1	TRBJ2-7	ASSLEPPYEQY
TRBV10-3	TRBJ2-1	AIRLAGEGNEQF
TRBV20-1	TRBJ2-4	SATYGTGGDIQY
TRBV5-1	TRBJ1-1	ASSLARMNTEAF
TRBV12-3/TRBV12-4	TRBJ2-7	ASSFTSGIDEQY
TRBV19	TRBJ2-3	ASSIGDDRDTQY
TRBV12-3/TRBV12-4	TRBJ2-3	ASRKKGQGDTQY
TRBV5-4	TRBJ1-1	ASSLYDSVGNTEAF
TRBV3-1	TRBJ2-7	ASSQDLSGPYEQY
TRBV5-6	TRBJ2-7	ASMYGTFSDEQY
TRBV7-2	TRBJ1-6	ASSLVDRGLNSPLH
TRBV5-1	TRBJ2-5	ASSLAAQTVRYQETQY
TRBV12-3/TRBV12-4	TRBJ1-1	ASSLSGRFESEAF
TRBV19	TRBJ1-2	ASSITREYGYT
TRBV7-2	TRBJ2-7	ASSLDSGTRGEQY
TRBV5-1	TRBJ2-6	ASSLIAWGSGANVLT
TRBV5-6	TRBJ2-7	ASSQEDRGFYEQY
TRBV28	TRBJ1-5	ASRQGSNQPQH
TRBV3-1	TRBJ2-5	ASSSLLGGGVQETQY
TRBV12-3/TRBV12-4	TRBJ2-7	ASSQGARLSEQY
TRBV20-1	TRBJ1-5	SAGSFVAYQPQH
TRBV29-1	TRBJ2-3	SVGRGGYSTDTQY
TRBV10-1	TRBJ2-1	ASSDPRAPPNEQF
TRBV7-2	TRBJ1-6	ASSIGHRYNSPLH
TRBV6-1	TRBJ1-5	ASSRPQRDSNQPQH
TRBV14	TRBJ1-2	ASSPSGTGLNYGYT
TRBV19	TRBJ2-1	ASSPTEGEVEQF
TRBV5-6	TRBJ1-1	ASSSLRHYTEAF
TRBV5-4	TRBJ2-7	ASSSGTSGQQRQYEQY
TRBV14	TRBJ2-1	ASRSGLAGDEQF
TRBV20-1	TRBJ2-1	SARKNNEQF
TRBV12-3/TRBV12-4	TRBJ1-5	ASSLGVRNQPQH
TRBV7-6	TRBJ2-7	ASSLMTGIPYEQY
TRBV20-1	TRBJ2-3	SASRAGAGVTDTQY
TRBV20-1	TRBJ2-7	CARARITGVSYEQY
TRBV5-1	TRBJ2-7	ASKQGAGPYEQY
TRBV12-3/TRBV12-4	TRBJ2-7	ASSGLAPYEQY
TRBV29-1	TRBJ2-1	SVQGGASGSSNEQF
TRBV12-3/TRBV12-4	TRBJ1-5	ASSFRGRDSNQPQH